This T cell receptor (beta chain) was identified during a study of blood T cells in healthy people across ages. The study, taken as a whole, reports: Older individuals had lower TCR beta diversity per million T cells (the decline was roughly linear). Long-lived donors carried more naive CD4+ cells and greater diversity than aged donors. It was found that TCR beta diversity correlated strongly with the percentage of naive T cells. Changes seen in expanded clonotypes were possibly confounded by donor CMV status left unknown.

This clonotype occurred a few times. Its target is not known. The CDR3 is 17 amino acids. J gave up 4 bases and V 4 bases, and 13 bases lay outside the gene matches. Germline V gives CDR1 SGHDN, CDR2 FVKESK. Using a J-beta primer mix together with a sample-barcoded 5' primer, a second PCR was run for roughly 7 to 12 cycles. MiXCR, applied by TCRdb to the 5' RACE reads, yields one record per CDR3 protein. Of about 680,000 distinct CDR3 sequences listed, roughly 50% are singletons. Sequencing was carried out using blood. This receptor was obtained from a woman aged 55-70 years in good health. The chain recombines TRBV14 with TRBJ2-1; the match to TRBD2 covers 7 bases. CDR3 bases: TGTGCCAGCAGCCTCCCTGCGGCAGCGGGACGTTACAATGAGCAGTTCTTC. Protein: CASSLPAAAGRYNEQFF.